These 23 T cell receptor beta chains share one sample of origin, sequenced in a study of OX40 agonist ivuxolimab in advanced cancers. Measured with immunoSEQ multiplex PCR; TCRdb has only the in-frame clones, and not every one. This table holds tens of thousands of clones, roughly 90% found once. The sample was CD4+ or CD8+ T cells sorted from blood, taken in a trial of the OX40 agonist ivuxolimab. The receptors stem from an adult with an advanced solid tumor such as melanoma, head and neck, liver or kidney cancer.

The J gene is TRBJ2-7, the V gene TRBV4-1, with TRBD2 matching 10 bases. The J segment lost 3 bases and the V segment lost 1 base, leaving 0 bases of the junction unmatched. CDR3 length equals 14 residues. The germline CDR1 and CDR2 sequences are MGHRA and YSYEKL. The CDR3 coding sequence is TGCGCCAGCAGCCAAGGGACTAGCGGCTACGAGCAGTACTTC. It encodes CASSQGTSGYEQYF.

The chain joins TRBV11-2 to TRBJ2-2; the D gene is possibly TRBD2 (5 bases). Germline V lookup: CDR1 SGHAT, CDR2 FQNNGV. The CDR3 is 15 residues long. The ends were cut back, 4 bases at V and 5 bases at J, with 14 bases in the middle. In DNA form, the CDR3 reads TGTGCCAGCAGCTACGAACCTCAGCGGACCGGGGAGCTGTTTTTT. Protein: CASSYEPQRTGELFF.

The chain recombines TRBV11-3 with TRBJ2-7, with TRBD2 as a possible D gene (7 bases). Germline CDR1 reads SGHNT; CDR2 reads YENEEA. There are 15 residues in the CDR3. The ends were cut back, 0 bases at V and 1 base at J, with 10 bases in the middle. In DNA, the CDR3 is TGTGCCAGCAGCTTAGAAGGGGGAGGGTCCTACGAGCAGTACTTC. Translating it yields CASSLEGGGSYEQYF.

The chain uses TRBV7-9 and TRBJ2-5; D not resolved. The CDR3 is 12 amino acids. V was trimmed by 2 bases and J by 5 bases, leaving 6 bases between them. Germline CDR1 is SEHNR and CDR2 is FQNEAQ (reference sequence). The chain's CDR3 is CASSLRVETQYF. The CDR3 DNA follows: TGTGCCAGCAGCTTAAGGGTGGAGACCCAGTACTTC.

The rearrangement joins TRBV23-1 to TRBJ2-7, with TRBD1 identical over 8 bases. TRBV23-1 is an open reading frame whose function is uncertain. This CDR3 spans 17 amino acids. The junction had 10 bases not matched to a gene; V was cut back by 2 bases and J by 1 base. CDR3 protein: CASSQTTRWTGSYEQYF. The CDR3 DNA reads TGCGCCAGCAGTCAAACCACCCGTTGGACAGGGTCCTACGAGCAGTACTTC.

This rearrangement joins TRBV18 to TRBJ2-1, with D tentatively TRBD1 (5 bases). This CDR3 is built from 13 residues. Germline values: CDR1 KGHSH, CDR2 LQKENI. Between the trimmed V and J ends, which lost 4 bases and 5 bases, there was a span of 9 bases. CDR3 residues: CASSQTENNEQFF. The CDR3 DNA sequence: TGTGCCAGCTCACAGACAGAAAACAATGAGCAGTTCTTC. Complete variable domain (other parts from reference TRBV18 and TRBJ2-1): NAGVMQNPRHLVRRRGQEARLRCSPMKGHSHVYWYRQLPEEGLKFMVYLQKENIIDESGMPKERFSAEFPKEGPSILRIQQVVRGDSAAYFCASSQTENNEQFFGPGTRLTVL.

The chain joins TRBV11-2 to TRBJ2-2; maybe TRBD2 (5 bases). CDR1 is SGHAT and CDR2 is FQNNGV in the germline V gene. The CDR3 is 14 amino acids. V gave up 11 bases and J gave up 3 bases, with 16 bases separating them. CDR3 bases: TGTGCCCTCGGAGGTTCCCTGGACACCGGGGAGCTGTTTTTT. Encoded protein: CALGGSLDTGELFF.

In DNA, the CDR3 is TGCGCCAGCAGCTCCTCCGGTAACACTGAAGCTTTCTTT. It codes for CASSSSGNTEAFF. The chain is built from TRBV5-1 and TRBJ1-1; no reliable D call. V was pared by 3 bases and J by 2 bases, with 8 bases between. The length of the CDR3 is 13 residues. In germline, CDR1 is SGHRS, CDR2 YFSETQ.

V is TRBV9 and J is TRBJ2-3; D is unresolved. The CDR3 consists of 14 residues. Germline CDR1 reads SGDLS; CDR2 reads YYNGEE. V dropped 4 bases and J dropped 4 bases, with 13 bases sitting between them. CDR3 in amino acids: CASSLAAISDTQYF. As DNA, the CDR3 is TGTGCCAGCAGCCTTGCGGCAATATCAGATACGCAGTATTTT.

CDR3: CASSSDVNDQPQHF. The CDR3 DNA follows: TGTGCCAGCAGCTCGGACGTAAATGATCAGCCCCAGCATTTT. The chain uses TRBV7-9 and TRBJ1-5; D unresolved. This CDR3 contains 14 residues. Trimming removed 4 bases from V and 5 bases from J, with 12 bases in between. Germline V lookup: CDR1 SEHNR, CDR2 FQNEAQ (reference sequence).

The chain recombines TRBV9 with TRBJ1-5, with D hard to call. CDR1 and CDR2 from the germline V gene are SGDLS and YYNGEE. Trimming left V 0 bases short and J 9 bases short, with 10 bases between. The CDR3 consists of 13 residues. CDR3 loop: CASSVDPVGPQHF. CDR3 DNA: TGTGCCAGCAGCGTAGATCCGGTTGGGCCCCAGCATTTT.

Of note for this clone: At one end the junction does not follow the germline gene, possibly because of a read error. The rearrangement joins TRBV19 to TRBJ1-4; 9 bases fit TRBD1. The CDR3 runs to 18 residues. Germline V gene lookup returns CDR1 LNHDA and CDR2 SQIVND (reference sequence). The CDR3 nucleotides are TGTGCCAGTAGTCTAGACCGGGACAGGGAGGCCGCTAATGAAAAACTGTTTTTT. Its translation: CASSLDRDREAANEKLFF.

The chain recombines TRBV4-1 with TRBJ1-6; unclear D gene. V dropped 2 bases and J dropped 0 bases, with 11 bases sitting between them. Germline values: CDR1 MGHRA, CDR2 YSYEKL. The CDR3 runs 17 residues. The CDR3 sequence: CASSQSTLSSYNSPLHF. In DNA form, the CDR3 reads TGCGCCAGCAGCCAAAGTACCCTTAGCTCCTATAATTCACCCCTCCACTTT.

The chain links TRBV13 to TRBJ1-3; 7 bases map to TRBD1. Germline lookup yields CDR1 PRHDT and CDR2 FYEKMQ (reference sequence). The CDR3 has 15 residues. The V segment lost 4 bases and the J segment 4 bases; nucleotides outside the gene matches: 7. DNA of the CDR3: TGTGCCAGCAGCTCACAAACAGGGGACGGAAACACCATATATTTT. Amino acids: CASSSQTGDGNTIYF.

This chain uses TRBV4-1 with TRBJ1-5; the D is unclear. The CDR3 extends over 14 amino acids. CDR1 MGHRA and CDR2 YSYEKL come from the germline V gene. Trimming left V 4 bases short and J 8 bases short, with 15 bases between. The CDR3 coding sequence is TGCGCCAGCAGCCCCGGACCCTTTACTGAGCCCCAGCATTTT. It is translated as CASSPGPFTEPQHF.

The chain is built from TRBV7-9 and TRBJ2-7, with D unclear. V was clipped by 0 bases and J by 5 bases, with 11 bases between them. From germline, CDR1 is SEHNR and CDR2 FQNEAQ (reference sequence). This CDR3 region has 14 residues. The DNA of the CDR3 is TGTGCCAGCAGCTTAGCAGGTCCGATCCACGAGCAGTACTTC. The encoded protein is CASSLAGPIHEQYF.

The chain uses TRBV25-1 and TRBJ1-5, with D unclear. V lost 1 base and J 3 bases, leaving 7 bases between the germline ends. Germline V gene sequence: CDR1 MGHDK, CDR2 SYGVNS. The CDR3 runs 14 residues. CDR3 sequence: CASSESGINQPQHF. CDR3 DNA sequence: TGTGCCAGCAGTGAATCAGGAATCAATCAGCCCCAGCATTTT.

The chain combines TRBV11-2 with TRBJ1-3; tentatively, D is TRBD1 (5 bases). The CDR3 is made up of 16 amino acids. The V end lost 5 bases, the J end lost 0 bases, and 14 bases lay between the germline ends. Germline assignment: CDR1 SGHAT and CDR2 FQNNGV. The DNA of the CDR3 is TGTGCCAGCAGCCGGGTGCAGGGCCCCTCTGGAAACACCATATATTTT. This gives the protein CASSRVQGPSGNTIYF.

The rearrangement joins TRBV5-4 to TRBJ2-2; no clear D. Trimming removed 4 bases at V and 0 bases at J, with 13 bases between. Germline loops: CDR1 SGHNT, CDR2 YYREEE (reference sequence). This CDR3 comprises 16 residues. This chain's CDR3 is CASSNLVSSNTGELFF. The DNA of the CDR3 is TGTGCCAGCAGCAACTTAGTGTCGTCGAACACCGGGGAGCTGTTTTTT.

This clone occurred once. CDR3 protein: CASSHTVGDSYEQYF. In DNA form, the CDR3 reads TGCGCCAGCAGCCACACGGTCGGGGACAGCTACGAGCAGTACTTC. The chain combines TRBV4-1 with TRBJ2-7; TRBD1 matches 7 bases. Looked up from germline, CDR1 is MGHRA and CDR2 is YSYEKL. This CDR3 comprises 15 residues. V dropped 3 bases and J dropped 3; count of bases not matched to a gene: 8.

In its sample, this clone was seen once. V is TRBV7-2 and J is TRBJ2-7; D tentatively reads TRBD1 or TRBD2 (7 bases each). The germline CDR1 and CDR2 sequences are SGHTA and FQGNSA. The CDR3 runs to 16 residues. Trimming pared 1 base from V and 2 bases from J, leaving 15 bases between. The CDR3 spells CASSLERGGGTYEQYF. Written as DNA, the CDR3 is TGTGCCAGCAGCTTAGAAAGGGGAGGGGGCACCTACGAGCAGTACTTC.

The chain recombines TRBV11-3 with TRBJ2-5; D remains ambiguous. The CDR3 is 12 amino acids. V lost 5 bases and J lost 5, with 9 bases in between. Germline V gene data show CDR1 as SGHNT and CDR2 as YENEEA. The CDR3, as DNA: TGTGCCAGCAGCCCACAGCCGGAGACCCAGTACTTC. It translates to CASSPQPETQYF.

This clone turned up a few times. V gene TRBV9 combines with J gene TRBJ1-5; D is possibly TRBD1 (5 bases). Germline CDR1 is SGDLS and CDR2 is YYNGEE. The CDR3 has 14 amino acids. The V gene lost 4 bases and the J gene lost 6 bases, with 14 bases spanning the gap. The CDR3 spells CASSPGAGSQPQHF. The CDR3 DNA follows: TGTGCCAGCAGCCCGGGAGCAGGGAGTCAGCCCCAGCATTTT.